This T cell receptor beta chain was sequenced for a study of shared clonotypes between healthy human individuals (dated by TCRdb to 2019 to 2021). Looking at the study overall: The cohort included a few men and a couple of women between 18 and 49 years of age. Each donor's leukapheresis produced roughly between roughly 0.9 and 9 billion PBMCs. Blood TCR repertoires of several healthy adults were deeply sequenced to estimate repertoire size and the extent of clonotype sharing between individuals. To increase sequencing depth and limit assay-specific biases, different laboratories used diverse techniques to prepare libraries and sequence TCR repertoires. For each donor, CD4 naive and CD4 memory were each given three plates, CD8 naive was given two plates, and CD8 memory was given one plate.

The paper's findings and limits, for the study overall: Across a handful of donors, about 4.5% of naive CD4, approximately 3.6% of naive CD8, 2.3% of memory CD4, and around 0.4% of memory CD8 clonotypes were shared. The small number of donors limited the genetic and exposure-history diversity represented. Pairwise subsampling led to the expectation that sequencing depth would affect the degree of clonotype sharing among donors. Compared with non-shared clonotypes, clonotypes shared by all four sorted-subset donors had higher generation probabilities. Even with the large sequencing depth, rarefaction of the sorted-subset datasets indicated that sequencing was incomplete. Sampling was restricted to blood, and TCR repertoires in tissues likely differ from the TCR repertoires found in blood. Larger estimated clonotype richness was generally found for naive subsets than for memory subsets.

TCR CDR3 regions were amplified from genomic DNA by multiplex PCR using the deep immunoSEQ assay. For each cell subset, the extracted genomic DNA was distributed evenly across all wells of several immunoSEQ 96-well plates, and each plate served as one replicate. For sorted subsets, each replicate PCR was loaded with about 0.2 ug genomic DNA, equivalent to about 30,000 T cell genomes. The purified libraries were quantified using a Qubit 3.0 fluorometer, sized with a Bioanalyzer 2100, and then quantified again using the KAPA Library Quantification kit. Each immunoSEQ 96-well plate was sequenced on its own single-read 150-cycle Illumina NextSeq 550 flow cell. In the source study's methods: Because the immunoSEQ output held only junctional sequences and lacked quality scores, the filtering could not match the filtering applied to full-length reads. To assign V/J genes and CDR3, sequences were annotated against IMGT germline references using PyIR, a Python wrapper for IgBLAST v1.9. Reads were removed for weak V/J assignments (E-value above 1e-6), missing CDR3, stop codons, out-of-frame junctions, or ambiguous translated residues. V3J clonotypes were defined as sequences sharing an identical inferred V gene, J gene, and CDR3 amino acid sequence. To compute the percentage overlap between repertoires, the number of shared unique clonotypes was divided by the size of the smaller repertoire. RTK rarefaction, the Chao1 estimator, and Recon v2.1 estimates of unobserved clonotypes were used to assess repertoire richness. For all TCRbeta clonotypes obtained by the gDNA method from four donors, generation probabilities were computed with OLGA. Here the immuneACCESS table is served through TCRdb, limited to in-frame sequences with V and J called. Missing clones are a known gap in these copies; in checked studies unresolved V genes cover under half, and the rest lacks a known reason. The V and J calls and the clone size are those of that table, but D and trimming were determined from the DNA. In this sample the table shows fewer than 800,000 clones, about 90% of which occur a single time. In total, the top ten clones hold about 24% of the sample.

CD8 naive samples were CD45RO-negative cells positively selected for CCR7, giving a CD45RA+CCR7+ population that excluded TemRA cells. Healthy HIV-negative adults with no recently reported acute infections or vaccinations were included as donors. Every donor was a Caucasian adult living in Nashville, Tennessee, USA. Blood was collected by leukapheresis, and PBMCs were isolated by Ficoll-Histopaque density gradient centrifugation and then cryopreserved in liquid nitrogen vapor phase. Analytical flow cytometry was used to check the purity and quantity of every magnetically sorted T cell population. Genomic DNA was isolated from each sorted fraction and quantified by UV absorbance on a Nanodrop 2000c. Notes on this clone: Its cognate antigen has yet to be identified. No much larger clonotype is one base removed from it; base qualities were not supplied.

CDR1 SQVTM and CDR2 ANQGSEA were looked up in the germline V gene. The CDR3, from cysteine to phenylalanine, totals 13 residues. Just the 39-base CDR3 DNA is kept, in frame starting at base 1. V is cut by 2 bases and J by 8 bases, and the space between the germline ends is 13 bases. The sample taken for sequencing was naive CD8+ T cells sorted from blood. The sample's cell subset or site label is to be understood as: CD45RA+CCR7+. The clonotype originates from a young man in good health. The chain uses TRBV29-1 and TRBJ2-4, with the D gene not clear enough to name. The DNA reads TGCAGCGTTGAACCGCCCAACTTGCACATTCAGTACTTC. The resulting protein is CSVEPPNLHIQYF.